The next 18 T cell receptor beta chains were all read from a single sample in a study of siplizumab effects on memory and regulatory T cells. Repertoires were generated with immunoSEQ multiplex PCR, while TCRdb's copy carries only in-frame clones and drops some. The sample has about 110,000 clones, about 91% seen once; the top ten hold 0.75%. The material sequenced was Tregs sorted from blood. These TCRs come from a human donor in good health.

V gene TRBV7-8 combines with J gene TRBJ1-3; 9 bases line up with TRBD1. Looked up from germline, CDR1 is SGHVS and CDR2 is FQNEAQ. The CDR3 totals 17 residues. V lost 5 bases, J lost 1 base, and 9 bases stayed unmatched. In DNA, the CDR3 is TGTGCCAGCAGCCGATACAGGGGGCGAGAGTCTGGAAACACCATATATTTT. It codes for CASSRYRGRESGNTIYF.

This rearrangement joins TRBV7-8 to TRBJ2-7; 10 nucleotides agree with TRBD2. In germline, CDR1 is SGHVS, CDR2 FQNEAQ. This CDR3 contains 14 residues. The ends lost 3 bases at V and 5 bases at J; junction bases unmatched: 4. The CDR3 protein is CASSFLGLADEQYF. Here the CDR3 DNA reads TGTGCCAGCAGCTTTCTCGGACTAGCGGACGAGCAGTACTTC.

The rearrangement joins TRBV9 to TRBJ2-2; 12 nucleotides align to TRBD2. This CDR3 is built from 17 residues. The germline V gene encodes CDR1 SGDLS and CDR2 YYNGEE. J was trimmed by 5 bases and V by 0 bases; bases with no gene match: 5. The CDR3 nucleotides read TGTGCCAGCAGCGTAGGCTCTGGACTAGCGGGGACCGGGGAGCTGTTTTTT. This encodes CASSVGSGLAGTGELFF.

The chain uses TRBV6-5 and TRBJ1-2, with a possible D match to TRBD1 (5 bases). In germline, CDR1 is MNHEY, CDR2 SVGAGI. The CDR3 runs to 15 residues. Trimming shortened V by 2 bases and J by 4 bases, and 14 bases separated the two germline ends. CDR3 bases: TGTGCCAGCAGTTACCAACAGGATTCCTTCTATGGCTACACCTTC. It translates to CASSYQQDSFYGYTF.

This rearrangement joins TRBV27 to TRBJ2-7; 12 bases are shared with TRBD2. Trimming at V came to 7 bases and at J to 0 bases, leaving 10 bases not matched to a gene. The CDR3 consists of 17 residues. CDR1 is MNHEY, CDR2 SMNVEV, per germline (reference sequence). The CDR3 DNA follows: TGTGCCAGCAAGAGGCTAGCGGGAGGGGAGGGCTCCTACGAGCAGTACTTC. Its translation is CASKRLAGGEGSYEQYF.

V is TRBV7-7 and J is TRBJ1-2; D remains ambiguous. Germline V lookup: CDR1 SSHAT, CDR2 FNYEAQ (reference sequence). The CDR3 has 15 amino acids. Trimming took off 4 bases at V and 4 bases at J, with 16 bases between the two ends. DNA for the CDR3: TGTGCCAGCAGCTACCGGCCTCCCTGGCCCTATGGCTACACCTTC. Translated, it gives CASSYRPPWPYGYTF.

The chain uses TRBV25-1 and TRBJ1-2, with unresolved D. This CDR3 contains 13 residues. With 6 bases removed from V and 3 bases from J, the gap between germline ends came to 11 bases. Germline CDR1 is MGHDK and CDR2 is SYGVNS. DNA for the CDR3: TGTGCCAGCAGCAGGACCCCGGACTATGGCTACACCTTC. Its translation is CASSRTPDYGYTF.

The CDR3: CASSALQVDTQYF. The CDR3 DNA reads TGTGCCAGTAGTGCGCTACAGGTTGATACGCAGTATTTT. The genes are TRBV19 and TRBJ2-3; D perhaps matches TRBD1 (5 bases). The germline V and J ends were trimmed by 5 bases and 6 bases, with 12 bases remaining between them. The CDR3 runs to 13 residues. Looked up from germline, CDR1 is LNHDA and CDR2 is SQIVND (reference sequence).

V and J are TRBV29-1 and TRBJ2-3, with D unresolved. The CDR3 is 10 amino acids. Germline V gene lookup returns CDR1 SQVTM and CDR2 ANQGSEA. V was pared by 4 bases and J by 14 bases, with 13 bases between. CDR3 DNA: TGCAGCGTTGGTGAGTCATCGGGGTATTTT. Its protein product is CSVGESSGYF.

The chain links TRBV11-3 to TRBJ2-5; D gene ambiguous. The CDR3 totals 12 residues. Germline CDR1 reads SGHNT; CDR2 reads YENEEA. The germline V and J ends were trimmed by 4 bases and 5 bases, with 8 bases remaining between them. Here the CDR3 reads CASSSNSETQYF. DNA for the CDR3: TGTGCCAGCAGCTCAAACTCGGAGACCCAGTACTTC.

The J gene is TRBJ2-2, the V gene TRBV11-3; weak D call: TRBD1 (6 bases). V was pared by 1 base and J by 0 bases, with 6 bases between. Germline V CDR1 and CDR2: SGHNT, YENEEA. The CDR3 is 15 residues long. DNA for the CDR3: TGTGCCAGCAGCTTAGGACAGGCGAACACCGGGGAGCTGTTTTTT. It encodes CASSLGQANTGELFF.

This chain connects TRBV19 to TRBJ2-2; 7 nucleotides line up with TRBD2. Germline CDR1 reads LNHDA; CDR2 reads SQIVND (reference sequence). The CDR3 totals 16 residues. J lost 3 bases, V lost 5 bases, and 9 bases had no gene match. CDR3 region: CASSVRAGIYTGELFF. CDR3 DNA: TGTGCCAGTAGTGTCCGAGCGGGGATATACACCGGGGAGCTGTTTTTT.

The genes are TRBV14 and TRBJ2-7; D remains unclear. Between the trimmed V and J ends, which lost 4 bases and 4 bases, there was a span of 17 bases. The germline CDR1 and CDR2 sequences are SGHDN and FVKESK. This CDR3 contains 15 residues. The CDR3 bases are TGTGCCAGCAGCCCGGACGGGTCTCCTGTATACGAGCAGTACTTC. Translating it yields CASSPDGSPVYEQYF.

The DNA of the CDR3 is TGTGCCAGCAGCTTGGGGCTTTTCTCTGGGGCCAACGTCCTGACTTTC. It encodes CASSLGLFSGANVLTF. The J gene is TRBJ2-6, the V gene TRBV7-3, with TRBD1 as a possible D gene (5 bases). CDR1 is SGHTA, CDR2 FQGTGA, per germline. Trimming took 3 bases from V and 0 from J, leaving 9 bases between them. The CDR3 extends over 16 amino acids.

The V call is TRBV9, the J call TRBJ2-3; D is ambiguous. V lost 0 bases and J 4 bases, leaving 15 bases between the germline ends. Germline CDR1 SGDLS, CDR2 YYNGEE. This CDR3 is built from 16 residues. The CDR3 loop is CASSVGGLGLADTQYF. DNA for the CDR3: TGTGCCAGCAGCGTAGGTGGGCTTGGCTTGGCAGATACGCAGTATTTT.

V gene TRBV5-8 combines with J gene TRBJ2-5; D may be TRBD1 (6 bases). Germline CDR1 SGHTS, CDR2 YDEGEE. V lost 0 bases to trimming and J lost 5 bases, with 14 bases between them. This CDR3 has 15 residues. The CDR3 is CASSLAGQRWETQYF. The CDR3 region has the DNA TGTGCCAGCAGCTTGGCCGGACAGCGCTGGGAGACCCAGTACTTC. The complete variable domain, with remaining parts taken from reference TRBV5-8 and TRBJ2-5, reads EAGVTQSPTHLIKTRGQQATLRCSPISGHTSVYWYQQALGLGLQFLLWYDEGEERNRGNFPPRFSGRQFPNYSSELNVNALELEDSALYLCASSLAGQRWETQYFGPGTRLLVL.

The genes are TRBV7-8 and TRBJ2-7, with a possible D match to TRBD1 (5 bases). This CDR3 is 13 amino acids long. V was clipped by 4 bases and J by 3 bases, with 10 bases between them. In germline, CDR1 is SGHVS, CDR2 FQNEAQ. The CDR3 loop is CASSSGYYYEQYF. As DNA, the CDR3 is TGTGCCAGCAGCTCAGGGTACTACTACGAGCAGTACTTC.

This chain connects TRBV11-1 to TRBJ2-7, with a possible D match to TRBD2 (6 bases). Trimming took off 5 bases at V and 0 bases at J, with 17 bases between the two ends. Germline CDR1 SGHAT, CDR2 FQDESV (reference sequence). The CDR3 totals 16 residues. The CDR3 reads CASSRAKGGASYEQYF. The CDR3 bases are TGTGCCAGCAGCCGAGCGAAGGGCGGGGCCTCCTACGAGCAGTACTTC.